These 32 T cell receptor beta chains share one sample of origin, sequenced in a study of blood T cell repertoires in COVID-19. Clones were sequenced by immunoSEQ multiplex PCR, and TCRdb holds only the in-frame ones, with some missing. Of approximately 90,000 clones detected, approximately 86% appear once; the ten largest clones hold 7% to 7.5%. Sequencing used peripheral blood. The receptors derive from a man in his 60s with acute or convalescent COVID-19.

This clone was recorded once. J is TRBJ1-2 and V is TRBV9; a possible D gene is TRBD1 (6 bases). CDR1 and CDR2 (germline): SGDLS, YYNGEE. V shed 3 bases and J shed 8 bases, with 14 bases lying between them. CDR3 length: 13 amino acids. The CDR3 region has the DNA TGTGCCAGCAGCGGCGACAGGCTCTGGGGCTACACCTTC. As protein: CASSGDRLWGYTF.

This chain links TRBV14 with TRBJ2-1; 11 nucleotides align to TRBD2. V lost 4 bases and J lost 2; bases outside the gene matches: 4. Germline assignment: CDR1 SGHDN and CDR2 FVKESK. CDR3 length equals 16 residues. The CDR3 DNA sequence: TGTGCCAGCAGCCCTCGACTAGCGGGACCCTACAATGAGCAGTTCTTC. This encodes CASSPRLAGPYNEQFF.

The CDR3 loop reads CASTAFQGQPQHF. CDR3 nucleotides: TGTGCCAGCACCGCTTTTCAGGGTCAGCCCCAGCATTTT. The V gene is TRBV18, the J gene TRBJ1-5; D possibly corresponds to TRBD1 (5 bases). V lost 8 bases, J lost 6 bases, and 14 bases lay in between. Per germline, CDR1 KGHSH and CDR2 LQKENI. The CDR3 extends over 13 amino acids.

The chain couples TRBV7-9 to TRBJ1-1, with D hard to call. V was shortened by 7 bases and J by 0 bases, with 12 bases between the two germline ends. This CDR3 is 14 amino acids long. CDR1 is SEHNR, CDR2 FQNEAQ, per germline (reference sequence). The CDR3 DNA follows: TGTGCCAGCACCCCTTACTCTGTGAACACTGAAGCTTTCTTT. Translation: CASTPYSVNTEAFF.

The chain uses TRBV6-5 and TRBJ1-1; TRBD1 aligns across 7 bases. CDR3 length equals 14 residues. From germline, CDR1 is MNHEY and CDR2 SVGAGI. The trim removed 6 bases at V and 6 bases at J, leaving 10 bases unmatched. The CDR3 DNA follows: TGTGCCAGCAGCCTAAACAGGGGAAGGGCTGAAGCTTTCTTT. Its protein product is CASSLNRGRAEAFF.

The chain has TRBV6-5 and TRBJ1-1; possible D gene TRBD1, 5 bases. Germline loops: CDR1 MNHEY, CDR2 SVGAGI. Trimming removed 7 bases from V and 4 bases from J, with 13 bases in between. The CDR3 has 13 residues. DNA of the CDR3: TGTGCCAGCAATTGGGGGGGAGGCACTGAAGCTTTCTTT. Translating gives CASNWGGGTEAFF.

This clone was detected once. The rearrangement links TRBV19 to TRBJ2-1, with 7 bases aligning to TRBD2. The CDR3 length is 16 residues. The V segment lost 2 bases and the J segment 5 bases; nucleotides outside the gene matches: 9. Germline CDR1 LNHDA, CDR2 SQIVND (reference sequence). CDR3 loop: CASSIWEGRNHNEQFF. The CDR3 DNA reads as TGTGCCAGTAGTATATGGGAGGGCCGTAACCACAATGAGCAGTTCTTC.

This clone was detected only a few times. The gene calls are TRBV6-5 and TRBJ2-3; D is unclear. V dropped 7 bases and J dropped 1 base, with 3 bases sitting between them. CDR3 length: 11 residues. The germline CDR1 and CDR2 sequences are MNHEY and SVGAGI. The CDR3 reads CASTGTDTQYF. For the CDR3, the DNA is TGTGCCAGCACAGGCACAGATACGCAGTATTTT.

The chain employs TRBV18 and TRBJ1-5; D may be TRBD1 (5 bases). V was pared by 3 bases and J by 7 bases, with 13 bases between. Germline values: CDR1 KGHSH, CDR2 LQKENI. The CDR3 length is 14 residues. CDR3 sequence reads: CASSPAGVGQPQHF. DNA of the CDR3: TGTGCCAGCTCACCTGCGGGGGTCGGGCAGCCCCAGCATTTT. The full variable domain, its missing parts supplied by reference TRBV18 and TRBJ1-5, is NAGVMQNPRHLVRRRGQEARLRCSPMKGHSHVYWYRQLPEEGLKFMVYLQKENIIDESGMPKERFSAEFPKEGPSILRIQQVVRGDSAAYFCASSPAGVGQPQHFGDGTRLSIL.

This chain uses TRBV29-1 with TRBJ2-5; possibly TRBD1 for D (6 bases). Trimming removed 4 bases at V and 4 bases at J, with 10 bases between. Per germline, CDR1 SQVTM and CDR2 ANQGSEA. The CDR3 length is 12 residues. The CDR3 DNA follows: TGCAGCGTTGTAACAGGGTCAGAGACCCAGTACTTC. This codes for CSVVTGSETQYF.

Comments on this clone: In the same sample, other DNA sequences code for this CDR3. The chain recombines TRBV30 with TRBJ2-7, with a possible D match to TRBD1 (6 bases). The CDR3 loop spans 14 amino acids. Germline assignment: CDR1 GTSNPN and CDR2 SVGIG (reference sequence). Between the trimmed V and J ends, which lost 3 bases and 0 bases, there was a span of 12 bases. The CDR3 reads CAWRTGTSSYEQYF. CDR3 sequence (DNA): TGTGCCTGGAGGACCGGGACAAGCTCCTACGAGCAGTACTTC. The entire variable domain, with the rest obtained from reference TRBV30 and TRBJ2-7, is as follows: SQTIHQWPATLVQPVGSPLSLECTVEGTSNPNLYWYRQAAGRGLQLLFYSVGIGQISSEVPQNLSASRPQDRQFILSSKKLLLSDSGFYLCAWRTGTSSYEQYFGPGTRLTVT.

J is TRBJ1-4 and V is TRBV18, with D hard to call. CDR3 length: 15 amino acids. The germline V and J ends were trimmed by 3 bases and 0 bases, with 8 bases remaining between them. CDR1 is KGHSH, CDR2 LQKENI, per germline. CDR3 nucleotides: TGTGCCAGCTCACCTCGCGGGGCAACTAATGAAAAACTGTTTTTT. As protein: CASSPRGATNEKLFF.

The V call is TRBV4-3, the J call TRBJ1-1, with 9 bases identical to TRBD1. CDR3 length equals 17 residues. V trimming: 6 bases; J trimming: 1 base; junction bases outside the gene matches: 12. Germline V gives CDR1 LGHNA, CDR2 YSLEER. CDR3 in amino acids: CASRSSGTGLENTEAFF. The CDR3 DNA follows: TGCGCCAGCAGGTCATCCGGGACAGGGTTGGAGAACACTGAAGCTTTCTTT.

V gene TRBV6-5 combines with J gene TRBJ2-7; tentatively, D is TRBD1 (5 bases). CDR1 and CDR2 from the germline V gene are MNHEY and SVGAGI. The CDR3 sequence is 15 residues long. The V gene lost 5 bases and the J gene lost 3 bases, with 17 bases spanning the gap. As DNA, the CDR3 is TGTGCCAGCAGTCCACTGGGGCTCCCCGTCTACGAGCAGTACTTC. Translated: CASSPLGLPVYEQYF.

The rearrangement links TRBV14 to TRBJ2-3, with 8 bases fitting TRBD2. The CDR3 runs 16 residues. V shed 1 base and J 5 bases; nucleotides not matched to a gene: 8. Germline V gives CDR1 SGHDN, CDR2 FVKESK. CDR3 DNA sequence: TGTGCCAGCAGCCAAGGCGGTAGCGGGATAGTAGATACGCAGTATTTT. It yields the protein CASSQGGSGIVDTQYF.

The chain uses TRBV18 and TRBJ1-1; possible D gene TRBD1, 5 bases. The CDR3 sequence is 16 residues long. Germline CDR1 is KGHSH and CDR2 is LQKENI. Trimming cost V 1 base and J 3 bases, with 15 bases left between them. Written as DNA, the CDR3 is TGTGCCAGCTCACCACTTGGTCAGGGTGGGGACACTGAAGCTTTCTTT. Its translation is CASSPLGQGGDTEAFF.

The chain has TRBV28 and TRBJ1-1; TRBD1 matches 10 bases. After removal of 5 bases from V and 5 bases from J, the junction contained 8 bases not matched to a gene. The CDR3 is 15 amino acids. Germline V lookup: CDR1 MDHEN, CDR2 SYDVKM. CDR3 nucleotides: TGTGCCAGCAGTACCGAGGACAGGGGGGTTACTGAAGCTTTCTTT. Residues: CASSTEDRGVTEAFF.

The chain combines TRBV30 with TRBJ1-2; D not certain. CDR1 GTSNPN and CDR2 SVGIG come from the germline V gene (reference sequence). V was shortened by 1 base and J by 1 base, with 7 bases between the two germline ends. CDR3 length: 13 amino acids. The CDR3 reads CAWSGTGNYGYTF. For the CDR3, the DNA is TGTGCCTGGAGTGGTACCGGTAACTATGGCTACACCTTC.

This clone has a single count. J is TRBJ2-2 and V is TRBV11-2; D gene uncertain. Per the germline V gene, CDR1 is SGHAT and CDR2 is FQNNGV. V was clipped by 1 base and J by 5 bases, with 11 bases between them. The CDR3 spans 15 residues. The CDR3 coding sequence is TGTGCCAGCAGCTTAGCCCTCACACCAACCGGGGAGCTGTTTTTT. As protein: CASSLALTPTGELFF. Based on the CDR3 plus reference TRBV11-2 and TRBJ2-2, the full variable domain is EAGVAQSPRYKIIEKRQSVAFWCNPISGHATLYWYQQILGQGPKLLIQFQNNGVVDDSQLPKDRFSAERLKGVDSTLKIQPAKLEDSAVYLCASSLALTPTGELFFGEGSRLTVL.

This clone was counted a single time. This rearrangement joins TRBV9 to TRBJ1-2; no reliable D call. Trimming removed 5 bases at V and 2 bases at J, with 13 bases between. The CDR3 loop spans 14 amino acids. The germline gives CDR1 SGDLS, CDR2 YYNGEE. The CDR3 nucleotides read TGTGCCAGCAGGGCTCAAGCGGGGAACTATGGCTACACCTTC. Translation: CASRAQAGNYGYTF.

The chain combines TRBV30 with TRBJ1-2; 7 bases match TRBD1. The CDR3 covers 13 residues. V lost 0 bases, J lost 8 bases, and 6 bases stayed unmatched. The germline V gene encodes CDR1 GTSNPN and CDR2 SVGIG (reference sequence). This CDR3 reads CAWSVDRVQGYTF. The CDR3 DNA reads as TGTGCCTGGAGTGTAGACAGGGTCCAGGGCTACACCTTC. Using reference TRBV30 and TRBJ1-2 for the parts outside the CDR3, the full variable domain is SQTIHQWPATLVQPVGSPLSLECTVEGTSNPNLYWYRQAAGRGLQLLFYSVGIGQISSEVPQNLSASRPQDRQFILSSKKLLLSDSGFYLCAWSVDRVQGYTFGSGTRLTVV.

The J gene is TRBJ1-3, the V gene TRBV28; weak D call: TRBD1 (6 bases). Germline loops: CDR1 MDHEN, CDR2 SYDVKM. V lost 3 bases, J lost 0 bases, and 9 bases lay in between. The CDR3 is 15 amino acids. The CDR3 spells CASSFLQGSGNTIYF. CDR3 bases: TGTGCCAGCAGTTTCTTACAGGGCTCTGGAAACACCATATATTTT.

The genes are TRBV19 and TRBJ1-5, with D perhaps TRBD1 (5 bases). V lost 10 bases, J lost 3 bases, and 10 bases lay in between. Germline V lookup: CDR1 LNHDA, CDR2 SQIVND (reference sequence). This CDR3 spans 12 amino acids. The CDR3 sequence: CATRQNNQPQHF. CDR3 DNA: TGTGCCACCCGACAGAACAATCAGCCCCAGCATTTT.

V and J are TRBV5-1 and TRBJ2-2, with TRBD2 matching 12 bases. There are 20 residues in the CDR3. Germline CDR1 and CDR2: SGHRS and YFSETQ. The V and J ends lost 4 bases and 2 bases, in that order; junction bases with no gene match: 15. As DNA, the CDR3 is TGCGCCAGCAGCGACGTCAGGAGGACTAGCGGGATAAGCAACACCGGGGAGCTGTTTTTT. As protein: CASSDVRRTSGISNTGELFF.

CDR3 coding DNA: TGTGCCAGCAGTCTGAGGGACTATGGGGAGCTGTTTTTT. Translated, it gives CASSLRDYGELFF. The chain couples TRBV12-3 or TRBV12-4 to TRBJ2-2, with 7 bases identical to TRBD2. CDR3 length: 13 amino acids. Germline trimming cut 5 bases from V and 8 bases from J; bases unmatched to any gene: 5.

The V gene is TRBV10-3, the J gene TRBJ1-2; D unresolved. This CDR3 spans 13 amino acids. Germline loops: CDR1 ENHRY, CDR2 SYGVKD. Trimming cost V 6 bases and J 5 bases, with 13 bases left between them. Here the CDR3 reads CAISGGNGYGYTF. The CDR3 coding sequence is TGTGCCATCAGCGGAGGCAATGGGTATGGCTACACCTTC.

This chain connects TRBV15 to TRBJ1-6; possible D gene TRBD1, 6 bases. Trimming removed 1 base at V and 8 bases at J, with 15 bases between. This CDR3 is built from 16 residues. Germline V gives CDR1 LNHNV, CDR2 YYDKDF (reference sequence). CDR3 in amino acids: CATSRGRTEPDSPLHF. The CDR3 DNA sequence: TGTGCCACCAGCAGAGGAAGGACAGAACCGGATTCACCCCTCCACTTT.

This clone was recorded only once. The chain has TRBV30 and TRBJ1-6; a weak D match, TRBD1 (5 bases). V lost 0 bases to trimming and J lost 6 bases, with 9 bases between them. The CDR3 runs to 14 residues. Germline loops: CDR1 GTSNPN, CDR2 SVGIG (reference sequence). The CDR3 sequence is CAWSVRGGNSPLHF. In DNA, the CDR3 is TGTGCCTGGAGTGTACGGGGGGGTAATTCACCCCTCCACTTT. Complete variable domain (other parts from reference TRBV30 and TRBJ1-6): SQTIHQWPATLVQPVGSPLSLECTVEGTSNPNLYWYRQAAGRGLQLLFYSVGIGQISSEVPQNLSASRPQDRQFILSSKKLLLSDSGFYLCAWSVRGGNSPLHFGNGTRLTVT.

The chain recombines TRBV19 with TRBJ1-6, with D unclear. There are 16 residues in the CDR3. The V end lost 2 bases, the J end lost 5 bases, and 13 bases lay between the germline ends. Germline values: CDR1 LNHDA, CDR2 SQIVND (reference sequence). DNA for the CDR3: TGTGCCAGTAGTATACGGGAGGGCCTTAATAATTCACCCCTCCACTTT. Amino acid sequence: CASSIREGLNNSPLHF. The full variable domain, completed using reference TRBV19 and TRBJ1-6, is DGGITQSPKYLFRKEGQNVTLSCEQNLNHDAMYWYRQDPGQGLRLIYYSQIVNDFQKGDIAEGYSVSREKKESFPLTVTSAQKNPTAFYLCASSIREGLNNSPLHFGNGTRLTVT.

CDR3 amino acids: CASSLLRRGNGYTF. CDR3 nucleotide sequence: TGTGCCAGCAGTTTACTCCGCAGGGGAAATGGCTACACCTTC. The chain couples TRBV28 to TRBJ1-2; the D gene is possibly TRBD1 (6 bases). The length of the CDR3 is 14 residues. The germline CDR1 and CDR2 sequences are MDHEN and SYDVKM. The ends were cut back, 2 bases at V and 6 bases at J, with 13 bases in the middle.

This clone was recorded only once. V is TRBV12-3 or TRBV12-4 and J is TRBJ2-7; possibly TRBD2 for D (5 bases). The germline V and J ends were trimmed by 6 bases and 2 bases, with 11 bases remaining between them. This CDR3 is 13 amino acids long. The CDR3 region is CASRDGVAYEQYF. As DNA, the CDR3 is TGTGCCAGCAGAGACGGGGTGGCCTACGAGCAGTACTTC.

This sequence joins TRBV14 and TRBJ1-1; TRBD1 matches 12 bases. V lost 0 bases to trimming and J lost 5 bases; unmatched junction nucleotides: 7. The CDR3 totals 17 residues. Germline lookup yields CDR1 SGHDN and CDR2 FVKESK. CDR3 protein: CASSQEGDRGRRTEAFF. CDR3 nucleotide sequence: TGTGCCAGCAGCCAAGAGGGGGACAGGGGGCGACGGACTGAAGCTTTCTTT.